Shown below are 32 T cell receptor beta chains from a single sample sequenced in a study of T-cell memory formation after mild COVID-19. TCRdb recomputed calls from the 5' RACE reads with MiXCR, one row per CDR3 protein. The table records about 430,000 distinct CDR3 sequences, about a sixth of them present only once. The sequencing input was PBMCs or a T cell subset sorted from them (not recorded which). The receptors come from a young man who had mild COVID-19 (a few samples of this study predate the infection). Cell type and time point are not known.

The chain is built from TRBV29-1 and TRBJ1-2, with a tentative D call TRBD1 (5 bases). The CDR3 loop spans 12 amino acids. The V end lost 2 bases, the J end lost 2 bases, and 6 bases lay between the germline ends. From germline, CDR1 is SQVTM and CDR2 ANQGSEA. CDR3 DNA: TGCAGCGTTGAACGACAGAACTATGGCTACACCTTC. Its protein product is CSVERQNYGYTF.

V gene TRBV7-3 combines with J gene TRBJ2-3; 8 bases line up with TRBD2. The V gene's germline CDR1 is SGHTA and CDR2 FQGTGA. V gave up 1 base and J gave up 6 bases; unmatched junction bases: 6. The CDR3 has 15 residues. CDR3 amino acids: CASSLSVSGGDTQYF. The CDR3 DNA follows: TGTGCCAGCAGCTTAAGTGTTTCGGGAGGGGATACGCAGTATTTT.

The chain has TRBV6-5 and TRBJ1-1; a weak D match, TRBD1 (5 bases). From germline, CDR1 is MNHEY and CDR2 SVGAGI. The V gene lost 0 bases and the J gene lost 4 bases, with 18 bases spanning the gap. The CDR3 has 17 amino acids. The CDR3, as DNA: TGTGCCAGCAGTTACTCCCATTTGCCAGGGTATTTCACTGAAGCTTTCTTT. Translated: CASSYSHLPGYFTEAFF.

The rearrangement joins TRBV7-9 to TRBJ2-3, with TRBD2 matching over 9 bases. The germline V gene encodes CDR1 SEHNR and CDR2 FQNEAQ (reference sequence). The CDR3 contains 16 residues. The V and J ends lost 4 bases and 7 bases, in that order; junction bases with no gene match: 12. The CDR3 reads CASSSPGLAQGHTQYF. The CDR3 nucleotides read TGTGCCAGCAGCTCTCCGGGACTAGCCCAAGGTCATACGCAGTATTTT. Full variable domain (remainder filled in from reference TRBV7-9 and TRBJ2-3): DTGVSQNPRHKITKRGQNVTFRCDPISEHNRLYWYRQTLGQGPEFLTYFQNEAQLEKSRLLSDRFSAERPKGSFSTLEIQRTEQGDSAMYLCASSSPGLAQGHTQYFGPGTRLTVL.

This clonotype was seen a handful of times. This chain connects TRBV4-1 to TRBJ1-1; the D is unclear. The CDR3 runs to 15 residues. Germline CDR1 is MGHRA and CDR2 is YSYEKL. V was shortened by 1 base and J by 6 bases, with 15 bases between the two germline ends. This CDR3 is CASSQGGSSNAEAFF. The CDR3 DNA sequence: TGCGCCAGCAGCCAAGGAGGATCAAGTAATGCTGAAGCTTTCTTT.

This clonotype was seen more than once but under ten times. The V call is TRBV7-2, the J call TRBJ1-1; no clear D. This CDR3 has 12 residues. CDR1 and CDR2 from the germline V gene are SGHTA and FQGNSA. Trimming took 5 bases from V and 5 from J, leaving 9 bases between them. CDR3 sequence (DNA): TGTGCCAGCAGCGGATATGGGACTGAAGCTTTCTTT. Amino acids: CASSGYGTEAFF.

This clonotype appeared many times. V usage is TRBV5-1 and J usage is TRBJ2-7; 12 nucleotides agree with TRBD1. The CDR3 extends over 15 amino acids. Germline-derived CDR1 and CDR2 are SGHRS and YFSETQ. V lost 0 bases and J lost 7; bases outside the gene matches: 5. CDR3: CASSLEGQGADEQYF. In DNA form, the CDR3 reads TGCGCCAGCAGCTTGGAGGGACAGGGGGCTGATGAGCAGTACTTC.

The DNA of the CDR3 is TGTGCCACCTCGCCGGGACAGGGGGCGAGAGAGCAGTACGTC. Its protein product is CATSPGQGAREQYV. The J gene is TRBJ2-7, the V gene TRBV28; the match to TRBD1 covers 12 bases. Looked up from germline, CDR1 is MDHEN and CDR2 is SYDVKM. This CDR3 has 14 amino acids. The V and J ends lost 10 bases and 7 bases, in that order; junction bases with no gene match: 11.

Of note for this clonotype: A much larger clone differs by one base, so this may be a read error. The chain couples TRBV10-1 to TRBJ2-2, with D maybe TRBD2 (6 bases). Germline V CDR1 and CDR2: WNHNN, SYGVQD (reference sequence). The CDR3 covers 14 residues. V lost 4 bases and J 7 bases, leaving 13 bases between the germline ends. CDR3 nucleotide sequence: TGCGCCAGCAGTGTGGCAGTGCGGGACGGGGAGCTGTTTTTT. Protein: CASSVAVRDGELFF.

Here the CDR3 reads CASSVGVAGAVYEQYF. Written as DNA, the CDR3 is TGTGCCAGCAGCGTAGGGGTAGCGGGGGCCGTCTACGAGCAGTACTTC. This sequence joins TRBV9 and TRBJ2-7; the match to TRBD2 covers 9 bases. The CDR3 spans 16 residues. CDR1 SGDLS and CDR2 YYNGEE come from the germline V gene. Losses at the gene ends were 0 bases for V and 3 bases for J; bases not matched to a gene: 7.

The CDR3 reads CASRRTSGGKNIQYF. CDR3 nucleotide sequence: TGTGCCAGCAGACGGACTAGCGGGGGTAAAAACATTCAGTACTTC. The chain has TRBV6-5 and TRBJ2-4, with 13 bases matching TRBD2. V gave up 6 bases and J gave up 4 bases; unmatched junction bases: 3. Germline loops: CDR1 MNHEY, CDR2 SVGAGI. CDR3 size: 15 residues.

The CDR3, as DNA: TGTGCCAGCACCCAATACCAGAGCACAGATACGCAGTATTTT. Its protein product is CASTQYQSTDTQYF. The chain links TRBV12-3 or TRBV12-4 to TRBJ2-3; no clear D. The CDR3 extends over 14 amino acids. Trimming stripped 7 bases from V and 0 bases from J, with 11 bases between.

V gene TRBV20-1 combines with J gene TRBJ1-2; tentative D call: TRBD1 (6 bases). CDR1 is DFQATT, CDR2 SNEGSKA, per germline (reference sequence). Trimming cost V 3 bases and J 0 bases, with 8 bases left between them. The CDR3 is made up of 13 amino acids. Here the CDR3 reads CSARGTTNYGYTF. Here the CDR3 DNA reads TGCAGTGCTAGGGGGACAACTAACTATGGCTACACCTTC.

This chain links TRBV6-5 with TRBJ1-1; D is unresolved. The V and J ends lost 0 bases and 4 bases respectively, with 12 bases between them. Germline values: CDR1 MNHEY, CDR2 SVGAGI. CDR3 length: 15 amino acids. CDR3 nucleotide sequence: TGTGCCAGCAGTTACTCGGCCGGGCCGGGCACTGAAGCTTTCTTT. This codes for CASSYSAGPGTEAFF.

The rearrangement joins TRBV20-1 to TRBJ2-2; D is perhaps TRBD1 (6 bases). Germline CDR1 and CDR2: DFQATT and SNEGSKA (reference sequence). The CDR3 runs 13 residues. Trimming pared 5 bases from V and 2 bases from J, leaving 9 bases between. The CDR3 nucleotides are TGCAGTGCTCCGGACAGAAACACCGGGGAGCTGTTTTTT. This translates into CSAPDRNTGELFF.

The genes are TRBV2 and TRBJ2-2; tentatively, D is TRBD1 (6 bases). The V gene's germline CDR1 is SNHLY and CDR2 FYNNEI. V was shortened by 1 base and J by 4 bases, with 7 bases between the two germline ends. This CDR3 is built from 14 residues. The CDR3 region is CASSEGTVTGELFF. The CDR3 region has the DNA TGTGCCAGCAGTGAAGGGACAGTCACCGGGGAGCTGTTTTTT. The variable domain in full, with the rest retrieved from reference TRBV2 and TRBJ2-2, is EPEVTQTPSHQVTQMGQEVILRCVPISNHLYFYWYRQILGQKVEFLVSFYNNEISEKSEIFDDQFSVERPDGSNFTLKIRSTKLEDSAMYFCASSEGTVTGELFFGEGSRLTVL.

The V gene is TRBV2, the J gene TRBJ2-4; D possibly uses TRBD1 or TRBD2 (5 bases each). CDR3 size: 15 residues. Germline V gives CDR1 SNHLY, CDR2 FYNNEI. The V gene lost 5 bases and the J gene lost 0 bases, with 11 bases spanning the gap. The chain's CDR3 is CASSPKGPAKNIQYF. DNA of the CDR3: TGTGCCAGCAGTCCCAAGGGACCAGCCAAAAACATTCAGTACTTC. Supplemented by reference TRBV2 and TRBJ2-4, the full variable domain reads EPEVTQTPSHQVTQMGQEVILRCVPISNHLYFYWYRQILGQKVEFLVSFYNNEISEKSEIFDDQFSVERPDGSNFTLKIRSTKLEDSAMYFCASSPKGPAKNIQYFGAGTRLSVL.

This chain uses TRBV5-5 with TRBJ2-2; D perhaps matches TRBD2 (5 bases). CDR1 SGHKS and CDR2 YYEKEE come from the germline V gene (reference sequence). Trimming stripped 3 bases from V and 6 bases from J, with 15 bases between. The CDR3 is 15 residues long. CDR3 loop: CASSSWAGQSGELFF. The CDR3 DNA follows: TGTGCCAGCAGCTCCTGGGCGGGCCAATCCGGGGAGCTGTTTTTT.

Only a few counts were recorded for this clonotype. The rearrangement links TRBV7-8 to TRBJ2-2, with 8 bases lining up with TRBD1. V was clipped by 2 bases and J by 5 bases; unmatched bases: 7. Germline CDR1 SGHVS, CDR2 FQNEAQ. The length of the CDR3 is 16 residues. CDR3 nucleotide sequence: TGTGCCAGCAGCTTATTCAGGGGGCGAAATACCGGGGAGCTGTTTTTT. This gives the protein CASSLFRGRNTGELFF.

The chain has TRBV7-2 and TRBJ2-3, with 12 bases identical to TRBD2. Losses at the gene ends were 4 bases for V and 1 base for J; bases not matched to a gene: 3. CDR3 length equals 16 residues. Per the germline V gene, CDR1 is SGHTA and CDR2 is FQGNSA. The CDR3 DNA reads as TGTGCCAGCAGCTATACTAGCGGGGGGCGCACAGATACGCAGTATTTT. Encoded protein: CASSYTSGGRTDTQYF.

This chain connects TRBV5-1 to TRBJ2-5, with D possibly TRBD1 on 5 matching bases. V lost 0 bases and J 3 bases, leaving 12 bases between the germline ends. Germline V CDR1 and CDR2: SGHRS, YFSETQ. CDR3 size: 15 residues. As DNA, the CDR3 is TGCGCCAGCAGCTTGGGTAGTCAGGACAAAGAGACCCAGTACTTC. This sequence encodes CASSLGSQDKETQYF. Supplemented by reference TRBV5-1 and TRBJ2-5, the full variable domain reads KAGVTQTPRYLIKTRGQQVTLSCSPISGHRSVSWYQQTPGQGLQFLFEYFSETQRNKGNFPGRFSGRQFSNSRSEMNVSTLELGDSALYLCASSLGSQDKETQYFGPGTRLLVL.

The chain joins TRBV7-9 to TRBJ1-4, with 7 bases lining up with TRBD1. V lost 8 bases and J lost 1; bases outside the gene matches: 7. This CDR3 contains 15 residues. CDR1 is SEHNR and CDR2 is FQNEAQ in the germline V gene (reference sequence). CDR3 nucleotide sequence: TGTGCCAGCCGCAGACAGGGTGGAACTAATGAAAAACTGTTTTTT. Its translation: CASRRQGGTNEKLFF.

This clonotype was seen once. The chain is built from TRBV7-2 and TRBJ1-1, with TRBD1 identical over 9 bases. V shed 4 bases, J shed 0 bases, and the junction held 3 bases outside the gene matches. This CDR3 is 15 amino acids long. CDR1 SGHTA and CDR2 FQGNSA come from the germline V gene. CDR3: CASSSTGGLNTEAFF. The DNA of the CDR3 is TGTGCCAGCAGCTCGACAGGGGGGTTGAACACTGAAGCTTTCTTT.

This clonotype was counted at least ten times. V gene TRBV2 combines with J gene TRBJ2-5; D is ambiguous. From germline, CDR1 is SNHLY and CDR2 FYNNEI. The germline V and J ends were trimmed by 10 bases and 5 bases, with 14 bases remaining between them. This CDR3 is 12 amino acids long. The DNA for the CDR3 is TGTGCCACTACCTCCTCTGGTGAGACCCAGTACTTC. Encoded protein: CATTSSGETQYF.

This clonotype has only a few counts. This chain uses TRBV27 with TRBJ1-4; no clear D. The germline V gene encodes CDR1 MNHEY and CDR2 SMNVEV (reference sequence). The CDR3 runs 13 residues. The V end was cut by 5 bases, the J end by 10 bases, with 14 bases between. The CDR3 DNA reads TGTGCCAGCAGTCCCTTAGAGCCCGGAAAACTGTTTTTT. It yields the protein CASSPLEPGKLFF.

Comments on this clonotype: A much larger clone differs by one base, so this may be a read error. V is TRBV5-1 and J is TRBJ2-2, with D possibly called TRBD1 or TRBD2 (6 bases each). The CDR3 runs 16 residues. Germline CDR1 SGHRS, CDR2 YFSETQ. The chain's CDR3 is CARSSGDTFSPGELFF. CDR3 DNA sequence: TGCGCCAGAAGCTCGGGGGACACCTTCTCCCCCGGGGAGCTGTTTTTT. Supplemented by reference TRBV5-1 and TRBJ2-2, the full variable domain reads KAGVTQTPRYLIKTRGQQVTLSCSPISGHRSVSWYQQTPGQGLQFLFEYFSETQRNKGNFPGRFSGRQFSNSRSEMNVSTLELGDSALYLCARSSGDTFSPGELFFGEGSRLTVL.

The chain has TRBV25-1 and TRBJ1-1; no clear D. Germline CDR1 and CDR2: MGHDK and SYGVNS. The V end was cut by 8 bases, the J end by 7 bases, with 17 bases between. This CDR3 contains 13 residues. This chain's CDR3 is CASSRFGRIEAFF. In DNA, the CDR3 is TGTGCCAGCTCCCGGTTCGGGAGGATTGAAGCTTTCTTT.

The rearrangement links TRBV29-1 to TRBJ2-1; 8 bases map to TRBD1. The V and J ends lost 6 bases and 10 bases, in that order; junction bases with no gene match: 5. CDR3 size: 11 residues. The V gene's germline CDR1 is SQVTM and CDR2 ANQGSEA. CDR3 sequence (DNA): TGCAGCGTCCAGGGGGCGGAGGAGCAGTTCTTC. It is translated as CSVQGAEEQFF.

This chain connects TRBV7-3 to TRBJ2-5; 9 positions match TRBD1. J gave up 4 bases and V 2 bases, and 5 bases lay outside the gene matches. This CDR3 contains 15 residues. The germline gives CDR1 SGHTA, CDR2 FQGTGA. In DNA, the CDR3 is TGTGCCAGCAGCTTAGGACAGGGGAGATCAGAGACCCAGTACTTC. It codes for CASSLGQGRSETQYF.

J is TRBJ1-4 and V is TRBV4-1; TRBD1 matches at 10 bases. Per germline, CDR1 MGHRA and CDR2 YSYEKL. The junction had 5 bases not matched to a gene; V was cut back by 7 bases and J by 6 bases. The CDR3 spans 14 residues. CDR3 residues: CASNPGTGDEKLFF. CDR3 nucleotide sequence: TGCGCCAGCAACCCCGGGACAGGGGATGAAAAACTGTTTTTT.

The chain carries TRBV6-4 and TRBJ2-7, with D hard to call. V gave up 5 bases and J gave up 2 bases, with 10 bases separating them. This CDR3 has 13 amino acids. Germline V gene sequence: CDR1 MRHNA, CDR2 SNTAGT. The CDR3 reads CASSKGRTYEQYV. CDR3 in DNA: TGTGCCAGCAGTAAAGGAAGGACCTACGAGCAGTACGTC.

This clonotype has just a few counts. V usage is TRBV5-1 and J usage is TRBJ1-1; perhaps TRBD1 as D (6 bases). The V gene's germline CDR1 is SGHRS and CDR2 YFSETQ. The CDR3 is 15 residues long. Trimming cost V 5 bases and J 0 bases, with 14 bases left between them. The CDR3 DNA reads TGCGCCAGCAGTTTTCGGGGGCTTATGAACACTGAAGCTTTCTTT. Protein product: CASSFRGLMNTEAFF.